This T cell receptor beta chain is drawn from a study of early T cells in non-severe SARS-CoV-2 infection. CDR3 length: 13 residues. Between the trimmed V and J ends, which lost 8 bases and 2 bases, there was a span of 9 bases. CDR1 is SNHLY, CDR2 FYNNEI, per germline. This clonotype showed up just a few times. TCRdb processed the 5' RACE reads anew with MiXCR; each CDR3 protein has one entry. The sample gives fewer than 95,000 distinct CDR3 sequences, 16% of which show up once; 5.1% is in the top ten. The gene calls are TRBV2 and TRBJ1-4; D is ambiguous. The sequences come from whole blood, collected at baseline. The TCR comes from an adult who was a healthcare worker with PCR-confirmed SARS-CoV-2 infection or an uninfected control (not recorded which). DNA of the CDR3: TGTGCCAGCCGGAGGGCCACTAATGAAAAACTGTTTTTT. This encodes CASRRATNEKLFF.